The rows below give T cell receptor beta chains drawn from one sample of a study of blood T cell repertoires in COVID-19. Only in-frame clones appear in the TCRdb table, and some are missing; sequencing was by immunoSEQ multiplex PCR. Of fewer than 150,000 clones listed, over 75% are singletons. The sequencing input was peripheral blood. These receptors were obtained from a woman aged 70-85 years who had recovered from COVID-19. Both conserved end residues are part of each CDR3. A D gene is named only where the DNA matches it firmly. The size of a clone is reported for some rows only, either as once, few or many, or as a class for expanded clones.

cdr3_aa cdr3_nt v_call clone_size j_call d_call
CASRQTGGYGYTF TGCGCCAGCAGACAGACAGGGGGCTATGGCTACACCTTC TRBV5-1 - TRBJ1-2 TRBD1
CASSRRDRGPGELFF TGTGCCAGCTCACGCCGGGACAGGGGCCCCGGGGAGCTGTTTTTT TRBV18 - TRBJ2-2 TRBD1
CASSAGQSYGYTF TGTGCCAGTAGCGCAGGACAGTCTTATGGCTACACCTTC TRBV19 - TRBJ1-2 -
CATSDRGLAGAPGELFF TGTGCCACCAGTGATCGAGGACTAGCGGGAGCCCCCGGGGAGCTGTTTTTT TRBV24-1 - TRBJ2-2 TRBD2
CAIRSRREAGSSYEQYF TGTGCCATCAGGAGTCGGCGTGAGGCGGGAAGCTCCTACGAGCAGTACTTC TRBV10-3 - TRBJ2-7 -
CAISESLLSVNEQYF TGTGCCATCAGTGAGTCGTTGCTTTCGGTCAACGAGCAGTACTTC TRBV10-3 once TRBJ2-7 -
CASSRTSGGYQETQYF TGCGCCAGCAGCAGAACTAGCGGGGGCTACCAAGAGACCCAGTACTTC TRBV5-1 - TRBJ2-5 TRBD2
CASSYSRQGGNEQFF TGTGCCAGCAGTTACTCGAGACAGGGTGGGAATGAGCAGTTCTTC TRBV6-6 - TRBJ2-1 TRBD1
CASSPSSAYEQYF TGTGCCAGCAGCCCCTCCTCGGCCTACGAGCAGTACTTC TRBV7-9 - TRBJ2-7 -
CASSKGTANEQYF TGTGCCAGCAGCAAAGGGACAGCTAACGAGCAGTACTTC TRBV9 once TRBJ2-7 TRBD1
CAISGHRVVDKNIQYF TGTGCCATCAGTGGCCACAGGGTTGTCGACAAAAACATTCAGTACTTC TRBV10-3 - TRBJ2-4 -
CASSPYGGGETQYF TGCGCCAGCAGCCCATACGGCGGAGGAGAGACCCAGTACTTC TRBV5-1 - TRBJ2-5 -
CASSLTGQPSYEQYF TGTGCCAGCAGTCTAACGGGACAGCCCTCCTACGAGCAGTACTTC TRBV27 few TRBJ2-7 TRBD1
CASSLGGAEKTQYF TGCGCCAGCAGCTTAGGGGGGGCCGAAAAGACCCAGTACTTC TRBV5-1 - TRBJ2-5 -
CASSPTRTAGSTDTQYF TGCGCCAGCAGCCCTACCCGGACCGCGGGGAGTACAGATACGCAGTATTTT TRBV4-1 - TRBJ2-3 -
CASSFRVYPDSYNEQFF TGTGCCAGCAGCTTCCGAGTTTACCCTGACTCCTACAATGAGCAGTTCTTC TRBV7-8 - TRBJ2-1 -
CASSYPGGGRHQPQHF TGTGCCAGCAGTTACCCAGGAGGGGGCCGCCATCAGCCCCAGCATTTT TRBV6-6 - TRBJ1-5 TRBD1
CASSHHPGGGDTEAFF TGTGCCAGCAGTCACCACCCAGGCGGAGGGGACACTGAAGCTTTCTTT TRBV28 - TRBJ1-1 -
CASSQSRGLAKNIQYF TGTGCCAGCAGCCAATCCAGAGGTCTAGCCAAAAACATTCAGTACTTC TRBV3-1/TRBV3-2 few TRBJ2-4 -
CASSVDDGYSYEQYF TGTGCCAGCAGCGTAGACGACGGGTACTCATACGAGCAGTACTTC TRBV9 - TRBJ2-7 -
CASSPLDSTEAFF TGCGCCAGCAGCCCGTTAGACAGCACTGAAGCTTTCTTT TRBV5-1 - TRBJ1-1 -
CASSLAASGTYEQYF TGTGCCAGCAGCTTAGCGGCTAGCGGCACCTACGAGCAGTACTTC TRBV7-2 - TRBJ2-7 TRBD2
CASSAGFSYEQYF TGTGCCAGCAGTGCCGGGTTTTCCTACGAGCAGTACTTC TRBV9 - TRBJ2-7 -
CASSSESGGYNEQFF TGTGCCAGCAGCTCCGAAAGCGGGGGCTACAATGAGCAGTTCTTC TRBV7-8 - TRBJ2-1 TRBD2
CAISNPAATTETQYF TGTGCCATCTCAAATCCGGCGGCTACGACGGAGACCCAGTACTTC TRBV2 - TRBJ2-5 -
CASSVGDRGRLSGGYTF TGTGCCAGCAGCGTAGGAGACAGGGGGCGCTTATCGGGAGGCTACACCTTC TRBV9 - TRBJ1-2 TRBD1
CASSRARESNTGELFF TGCGCCAGCAGCCGTGCGCGGGAGTCGAACACCGGGGAGCTGTTTTTT TRBV4-3 - TRBJ2-2 TRBD2
CASSLEQGGGQYF TGTGCCAGCAGTTTAGAACAGGGGGGAGGGCAGTACTTC TRBV12-3/TRBV12-4 once TRBJ2-7 TRBD1
CASSLLVADGTGELFF TGTGCCAGCAGTTTGTTGGTAGCGGATGGGACCGGGGAGCTGTTTTTT TRBV28 - TRBJ2-2 -
CASSPGGSGETQYF TGCGCCAGCAGTCCCGGGGGTAGCGGGGAGACCCAGTACTTC TRBV5-1 - TRBJ2-5 TRBD2
CAIRPAGTSYGYTF TGTGCCATCAGGCCCGCCGGGACAAGCTATGGCTACACCTTC TRBV10-3 - TRBJ1-2 -
CASSLPGGDTQYF TGCGCCAGCAGCTTGCCGGGGGGAGATACGCAGTATTTT TRBV5-1 - TRBJ2-3 TRBD2
CASNARGHQPQHF TGTGCCAGTAATGCAAGGGGCCATCAGCCCCAGCATTTT TRBV19 - TRBJ1-5 -
CASSPWTGTKGPEQYF TGCGCCAGCAGCCCCTGGACAGGAACGAAGGGTCCCGAGCAGTACTTC TRBV4-1 - TRBJ2-7 TRBD1
CVLVSAETQYF TGTGTCTTGGTATCCGCGGAGACCCAGTACTTC TRBV19 - TRBJ2-5 -
CASSSSGTSGTLETQYF TGTGCCAGCAGCTCATCCGGGACTAGCGGGACTTTAGAGACCCAGTACTTC TRBV7-2 few TRBJ2-5 TRBD2
CASSQAGPPEDIQYF TGCGCCAGCAGCCAAGCCGGGCCCCCGGAGGACATTCAGTACTTC TRBV4-3 - TRBJ2-4 -
CASSSGLGGGRETQYF TGTGCCAGCAGCTCCGGACTAGGCGGGGGTAGGGAGACCCAGTACTTC TRBV14 - TRBJ2-5 TRBD2
CASSQGGTGGEQYF TGTGCCAGCAGCCAAGGAGGGACAGGGGGCGAGCAGTACTTC TRBV3-1/TRBV3-2 - TRBJ2-7 TRBD1
CASSQERGRNTIYF TGTGCCAGCAGCCAAGAGAGAGGGCGCAACACCATATATTTT TRBV4-2 - TRBJ1-3 -
CASSLTLGTGELFF TGCGCCAGCAGCTTGACCCTCGGTACCGGGGAGCTGTTTTTT TRBV5-1 - TRBJ2-2 -
CASSPTPGTGGESLHF TGTGCCAGCTCCCCCACCCCCGGGACAGGGGGCGAATCCCTCCACTTT TRBV18 - TRBJ1-6 TRBD1
CASSYAEGVGNTIYF TGTGCCAGCAGTTACGCCGAAGGGGTGGGAAACACCATATATTTT TRBV6-5 once TRBJ1-3 -
CASSRRQGSYEQYF TGTGCCAGCAGCCGGAGACAGGGATCCTACGAGCAGTACTTC TRBV5-4 - TRBJ2-7 TRBD1
CASRPTGRYEQYF TGTGCCAGCAGACCTACAGGGCGATACGAGCAGTACTTC TRBV12-3/TRBV12-4 few TRBJ2-7 -
CASSLFSETQYF TGTGCCAGCAGTTTATTCTCAGAGACCCAGTACTTC TRBV28 once TRBJ2-5 -
CASSFGTGKNIQYF TGTGCCAGCAGCTTTGGGACAGGGAAAAACATTCAGTACTTC TRBV5-5 - TRBJ2-4 TRBD1
CASSGRRPTGELFF TGTGCCAGCAGCGGGCGGAGGCCGACCGGGGAGCTGTTTTTT TRBV28 - TRBJ2-2 -
CASSIIQGASGYTF TGTGCCAGTAGTATAATCCAGGGGGCGAGTGGCTACACCTTC TRBV19 - TRBJ1-2 TRBD1
CASEGALNTEAFF TGTGCCAGCGAGGGGGCATTGAACACTGAAGCTTTCTTT TRBV7-2 - TRBJ1-1 TRBD1
CASSARSSGGFRSYEQYF TGTGCCAGCAGCGCACGGAGTAGCGGGGGGTTCAGATCCTACGAGCAGTACTTC TRBV4-2 - TRBJ2-7 TRBD2
CASMEGRGAKNIQYF TGCGCCAGCATGGAAGGGAGGGGGGCCAAAAACATTCAGTACTTC TRBV23-1 - TRBJ2-4 -
CASSSGGRNSPLHF TGTGCCAGCAGTTCAGGGGGCAGGAATTCACCCCTCCACTTT TRBV27 - TRBJ1-6 TRBD1
CAISESAVGGNEQFF TGTGCCATCAGTGAGTCGGCGGTGGGTGGCAATGAGCAGTTCTTC TRBV10-3 - TRBJ2-1 -
CATSRGGRAYEQYF TGTGCCACCAGCAGAGGGGGGCGGGCTTACGAGCAGTACTTC TRBV15 - TRBJ2-7 -